Listed below are T cell receptor beta chains from one sample, sequenced in a study of CD8+CD57+ T cells in acquired aplastic anemia. MiXCR, run by TCRdb on the reads, gives a single entry per CDR3 protein. The repertoire consists of 150,000 to 200,000 distinct CDR3 sequences, with around 48% occurring once and the leading ten covering under 1.2%. The sequenced sample was sorted CD4+, CD8+, or CD8+CD57+ T cells (not recorded which) from PBMCs. Every receptor here comes from a human donor with aplastic anemia. The CDR3 runs from the conserved cysteine through the conserved F or W. The D gene is left open where the match is weak. Not all rows give a size; the values are once, few, many and, for expanded clones, a class.

cdr3_aa: CASSRGGIYEQYF
cdr3_nt: TGTGCCAGCTCAAGGGGAGGGATTTACGAGCAGTACTTC
clone_size: -
v_call: TRBV18
j_call: TRBJ2-7
d_call: TRBD2

cdr3_aa: CAGSEIGNQPQHF
cdr3_nt: TGTGCCGGCAGTGAGATCGGGAATCAGCCCCAGCATTTT
clone_size: -
v_call: TRBV2
j_call: TRBJ1-5
d_call: -

cdr3_aa: CASSPLLGTDTQYF
cdr3_nt: TGTGCCAGCTCACCACTGCTGGGCACAGATACGCAGTATTTT
clone_size: few
v_call: TRBV18
j_call: TRBJ2-3
d_call: -

cdr3_aa: CASTRQGDGYTF
cdr3_nt: TGTGCCAGCACCCGACAGGGGGATGGCTACACCTTC
clone_size: many
v_call: TRBV6-1
j_call: TRBJ1-2
d_call: TRBD1

cdr3_aa: CAITRQDTDTQYF
cdr3_nt: TGTGCCATCACCCGACAGGACACAGATACGCAGTATTTT
clone_size: many
v_call: TRBV10-3
j_call: TRBJ2-3
d_call: -

cdr3_aa: CSAKPPGQGSADYGYTF
cdr3_nt: TGCAGTGCTAAGCCCCCGGGACAGGGGTCGGCTGACTATGGCTACACCTTC
clone_size: many
v_call: TRBV20-1
j_call: TRBJ1-2
d_call: TRBD1

cdr3_aa: CASSESAGSNYGYTF
cdr3_nt: TGCGCCAGCAGTGAGTCCGCAGGTTCTAACTATGGCTACACCTTC
clone_size: -
v_call: TRBV10-2
j_call: TRBJ1-2
d_call: -

cdr3_aa: CASSRGAGETQYF
cdr3_nt: TGTGCCAGTAGCCGGGGGGCCGGGGAGACCCAGTACTTC
clone_size: many
v_call: TRBV19
j_call: TRBJ2-5
d_call: -

cdr3_aa: CAIRSFLGETQYF
cdr3_nt: TGTGCCATCAGGTCTTTCCTCGGGGAGACCCAGTACTTC
clone_size: -
v_call: TRBV10-3
j_call: TRBJ2-5
d_call: -

cdr3_aa: CASSLASEQYF
cdr3_nt: TGTGCCAGCAGCCTAGCGAGCGAGCAGTACTTC
clone_size: -
v_call: TRBV14
j_call: TRBJ2-7
d_call: -

cdr3_aa: CASSPPRTGVTEAFF
cdr3_nt: TGTGCCAGCAGTCCCCCCCGGACAGGGGTGACTGAAGCTTTCTTT
clone_size: -
v_call: TRBV6-2/TRBV6-3
j_call: TRBJ1-1
d_call: TRBD1

cdr3_aa: CSARKPGGGDTEAFF
cdr3_nt: TGCAGTGCTAGAAAGCCAGGGGGAGGAGACACTGAAGCTTTCTTT
clone_size: once
v_call: TRBV20-1
j_call: TRBJ1-1
d_call: TRBD1

cdr3_aa: CASFGLSPGTSYNEQFF
cdr3_nt: TGCGCCAGCTTTGGACTGTCCCCCGGGACATCCTACAATGAGCAGTTCTTC
clone_size: many
v_call: TRBV10-2
j_call: TRBJ2-1
d_call: -

cdr3_aa: CASSVDGGAANEKLFF
cdr3_nt: TGTGCCAGCAGCGTCGACGGAGGGGCGGCTAATGAAAAACTGTTTTTT
clone_size: -
v_call: TRBV9
j_call: TRBJ1-4
d_call: -

cdr3_aa: CASTQGQGYTF
cdr3_nt: TGTGCCAGTACCCAGGGGCAAGGCTACACCTTC
clone_size: many
v_call: TRBV19
j_call: TRBJ1-2
d_call: -

cdr3_aa: CATSVQGTSGNTIYF
cdr3_nt: TGTGCCACCAGTGTACAGGGAACCTCTGGAAACACCATATATTTT
clone_size: -
v_call: TRBV10-3
j_call: TRBJ1-3
d_call: -

cdr3_aa: CSALGQMNAGELFF
cdr3_nt: TGCAGCGCCCTGGGACAGATGAACGCCGGGGAGCTGTTTTTT
clone_size: -
v_call: TRBV29-1
j_call: TRBJ2-2
d_call: TRBD1

cdr3_aa: CATSRTGTGAPLGNQPQHF
cdr3_nt: TGTGCCACCAGCCGTACCGGGACAGGGGCCCCCTTGGGCAATCAGCCCCAGCATTTT
clone_size: many
v_call: TRBV15
j_call: TRBJ1-5
d_call: TRBD1

cdr3_aa: CSVGGPQDGYTF
cdr3_nt: TGCAGCGTTGGCGGCCCCCAAGATGGCTACACCTTC
clone_size: -
v_call: TRBV29-1
j_call: TRBJ1-2
d_call: -

cdr3_aa: CASSLWFDPTYEQYF
cdr3_nt: TGTGCCAGTAGTTTATGGTTTGACCCTACCTACGAGCAGTACTTC
clone_size: few
v_call: TRBV19
j_call: TRBJ2-7
d_call: -

cdr3_aa: CASSPGQDTNTQYF
cdr3_nt: TGTGCCAGCAGTCCCGGACAAGACACAAATACGCAGTATTTT
clone_size: -
v_call: TRBV12-3/TRBV12-4
j_call: TRBJ2-3
d_call: -

cdr3_aa: CASRASGPTDTQYF
cdr3_nt: TGTGCCAGCAGAGCAAGCGGGCCTACAGATACGCAGTATTTT
clone_size: many
v_call: TRBV6-1
j_call: TRBJ2-3
d_call: -

cdr3_aa: CASRSDVFLNSPLHF
cdr3_nt: TGTGCCAGCAGATCGGACGTTTTTTTAAATTCACCCCTCCACTTT
clone_size: few
v_call: TRBV7-9
j_call: TRBJ1-6
d_call: -

cdr3_aa: CASTSHGGGPDSNQPQHF
cdr3_nt: TGTGCCAGTACCTCACACGGGGGGGGTCCGGATAGCAATCAGCCCCAGCATTTT
clone_size: -
v_call: TRBV19
j_call: TRBJ1-5
d_call: -

cdr3_aa: CASSLTGQGYSNYGYTF
cdr3_nt: TGTGCCAGCAGCCTGACGGGGCAGGGTTACTCCAACTATGGCTACACCTTC
clone_size: -
v_call: TRBV3-1
j_call: TRBJ1-2
d_call: -

cdr3_aa: CASSPQTRARGTEAFF
cdr3_nt: TGTGCCAGCAGCCCCCAAACGAGGGCGCGGGGCACTGAAGCTTTCTTT
clone_size: many
v_call: TRBV9
j_call: TRBJ1-1
d_call: -

cdr3_aa: CAVGVHSRSYEQYF
cdr3_nt: TGTGCCGTAGGGGTTCACAGTAGATCCTACGAGCAGTACTTC
clone_size: many
v_call: TRBV7-9
j_call: TRBJ2-7
d_call: -

cdr3_aa: CASRGTGVGEGFF
cdr3_nt: TGTGCCAGCAGGGGGACAGGGGTCGGTGAGGGTTTCTTT
clone_size: -
v_call: TRBV2
j_call: TRBJ1-1
d_call: TRBD1

cdr3_aa: CASRDAGGGANVLTF
cdr3_nt: TGTGCCAGCAGGGATGCGGGTGGTGGGGCCAACGTCCTGACTTTC
clone_size: many
v_call: TRBV6-1
j_call: TRBJ2-6
d_call: -

cdr3_aa: CASTPTAVGGYTF
cdr3_nt: TGTGCCAGTACCCCGACAGCTGTGGGTGGCTACACCTTC
clone_size: -
v_call: TRBV19
j_call: TRBJ1-2
d_call: -

cdr3_aa: CAAQGTGGADEQFF
cdr3_nt: TGTGCCGCGCAAGGGACAGGGGGCGCGGATGAGCAGTTCTTC
clone_size: few
v_call: TRBV24-1
j_call: TRBJ2-1
d_call: TRBD1

cdr3_aa: CASSIQGLGNQPQHF
cdr3_nt: TGTGCCAGTAGTATACAGGGTTTGGGCAATCAGCCCCAGCATTTT
clone_size: -
v_call: TRBV19
j_call: TRBJ1-5
d_call: -

cdr3_aa: CASSSQGSVTEAFF
cdr3_nt: TGTGCCAGCAGCTCACAGGGGTCGGTCACTGAAGCTTTCTTT
clone_size: many
v_call: TRBV12-3/TRBV12-4
j_call: TRBJ1-1
d_call: TRBD1

cdr3_aa: CATQLLTGPENTIYF
cdr3_nt: TGTGCCACCCAACTATTGACAGGTCCTGAAAACACCATATATTTT
clone_size: many
v_call: TRBV10-3
j_call: TRBJ1-3
d_call: -

cdr3_aa: CASSLGGTDTQYF
cdr3_nt: TGCGCCAGCAGCCTCGGGGGTACAGATACGCAGTATTTT
clone_size: many
v_call: TRBV5-1
j_call: TRBJ2-3
d_call: -

cdr3_aa: CASSFGGTSSYEQYF
cdr3_nt: TGTGCCAGCTCCTTCGGGGGGACTAGCTCCTACGAGCAGTACTTC
clone_size: -
v_call: TRBV6-1
j_call: TRBJ2-7
d_call: TRBD2

cdr3_aa: CASSQGYLQGEQFF
cdr3_nt: TGTGCCAGCAGCCAAGGCTATCTACAGGGTGAGCAGTTCTTC
clone_size: many
v_call: TRBV4-2
j_call: TRBJ2-1
d_call: -

cdr3_aa: CASSSYTYGYTF
cdr3_nt: TGTGCCAGTTCGTCGTATACCTATGGCTACACCTTC
clone_size: medium-sized
v_call: TRBV19
j_call: TRBJ1-2
d_call: -

cdr3_aa: CASSQGWGQSSYNEQFF
cdr3_nt: TGCGCCAGCAGCCAAGGATGGGGGCAGAGCTCCTACAATGAGCAGTTCTTC
clone_size: -
v_call: TRBV4-1
j_call: TRBJ2-1
d_call: -

cdr3_aa: CASSIGTGGEQYF
cdr3_nt: TGTGCCAGCAGTATAGGGACAGGGGGAGAGCAGTACTTC
clone_size: -
v_call: TRBV7-9
j_call: TRBJ2-7
d_call: TRBD1

cdr3_aa: CASSYRTDNSPLHF
cdr3_nt: TGTGCCAGCAGTTACCGGACAGATAATTCACCCCTCCACTTT
clone_size: many
v_call: TRBV6-6
j_call: TRBJ1-6
d_call: -

cdr3_aa: CASSERAPNPGTGLSYGYTF
cdr3_nt: TGTGCCAGCAGTGAAAGGGCCCCCAACCCCGGGACAGGGTTGTCCTATGGCTACACCTTC
clone_size: -
v_call: TRBV2
j_call: TRBJ1-2
d_call: TRBD1

cdr3_aa: CASSYRGRGDTRNSPLHF
cdr3_nt: TGTGCCAGCAGTTATCGGGGCCGAGGGGACACGAGGAATTCACCCCTCCACTTT
clone_size: many
v_call: TRBV6-2/TRBV6-3
j_call: TRBJ1-6
d_call: -

cdr3_aa: CASSAGDRSTEAFF
cdr3_nt: TGTGCCAGTAGTGCCGGGGACAGATCTACTGAAGCTTTCTTT
clone_size: -
v_call: TRBV19
j_call: TRBJ1-1
d_call: TRBD1